The 26 T cell receptor beta chains below come from one sample, sequenced in a study of blood T cell repertoires in COVID-19. This table comes from immunoSEQ multiplex PCR, and its TCRdb copy is limited to in-frame clones, with some not included. The sample holds 180,000 or so clones, approximately 90% seen once. Sequencing was performed on PBMCs or T cells enriched from blood (not recorded which). These receptors all stem from a woman aged 18 to 35 who had recovered from COVID-19.

The chain is built from TRBV23-1 and TRBJ1-2; D is unclear. TRBV23-1 is sorted into the ORF group, with uncertain function. V lost 2 bases to trimming and J lost 4 bases, with 5 bases between them. This CDR3 has 12 residues. CDR3 sequence: CASSQIFYGYTF. CDR3 coding DNA: TGCGCCAGCAGTCAAATCTTCTATGGCTACACCTTC.

This clone is a singleton in its sample. The chain carries TRBV7-9 and TRBJ2-3; D may be TRBD1 (6 bases). Per germline, CDR1 SEHNR and CDR2 FQNEAQ (reference sequence). V was clipped by 1 base and J by 2 bases, with 10 bases between them. The length of the CDR3 is 15 residues. CDR3 in DNA: TGTGCCAGCAGCTTAGTGGGACACTCCACAGATACGCAGTATTTT. It encodes CASSLVGHSTDTQYF.

The chain couples TRBV7-2 to TRBJ2-7; 8 bases align to TRBD2. The V gene end was trimmed by 5 bases and the J gene end by 1 base; junction bases not matched to a gene: 10. Germline CDR1 reads SGHTA; CDR2 reads FQGNSA. This CDR3 has 16 amino acids. The CDR3 loop reads CASSTAASGHSYEQYF. CDR3 bases: TGTGCCAGCAGCACCGCTGCTAGCGGGCATTCCTACGAGCAGTACTTC. The full variable domain, in which reference TRBV7-2 and TRBJ2-7 provide the parts outside the CDR3, is GAGVSQSPSNKVTEKGKDVELRCDPISGHTALYWYRQSLGQGLEFLIYFQGNSAPDKSGLPSDRFSAERTGGSVSTLTIQRTQQEDSAVYLCASSTAASGHSYEQYFGPGTRLTVT.

This rearrangement joins TRBV12-3 or TRBV12-4 to TRBJ2-1; D not resolved. The CDR3 length is 12 residues. Trimming took 6 bases from V and 7 from J, leaving 10 bases between them. The CDR3: CASRSLDNEQFF. The CDR3, as DNA: TGTGCCAGCAGGAGTCTAGATAATGAGCAGTTCTTC.

The chain is built from TRBV27 and TRBJ1-6, with D hard to call. Between the trimmed V and J ends, which lost 6 bases and 10 bases, there was a span of 22 bases. The CDR3 totals 16 residues. Germline CDR1 MNHEY, CDR2 SMNVEV (reference sequence). CDR3: CASRSNPGFSRSPLHF. CDR3 coding DNA: TGTGCCAGCAGGAGCAACCCGGGGTTTTCGAGGTCACCCCTCCACTTT.

V usage is TRBV28 and J usage is TRBJ2-7; 7 nucleotides match TRBD1. Germline V lookup: CDR1 MDHEN, CDR2 SYDVKM. J gave up 6 bases and V 4 bases, and 6 bases lay outside the gene matches. The CDR3 contains 13 residues. The CDR3: CASSYPTGFEQYF. The CDR3 bases are TGTGCCAGCAGTTACCCGACAGGGTTCGAGCAGTACTTC. Based on the CDR3 plus reference TRBV28 and TRBJ2-7, the full variable domain is DVKVTQSSRYLVKRTGEKVFLECVQDMDHENMFWYRQDPGLGLRLIYFSYDVKMKEKGDIPEGYSVSREKKERFSLILESASTNQTSMYLCASSYPTGFEQYFGPGTRLTVT.

The rearrangement links TRBV28 to TRBJ1-2; a possible D gene is TRBD1 (5 bases). V lost 8 bases to trimming and J lost 4 bases, with 14 bases between them. The CDR3 length is 13 residues. CDR1 and CDR2 (germline): MDHEN, SYDVKM. Here the CDR3 reads CASGQLRVYGYTF. CDR3 coding DNA: TGTGCCAGCGGACAACTCAGGGTCTATGGCTACACCTTC.

The gene calls are TRBV7-9 and TRBJ2-7; 8 bases are a match to TRBD2. With V trimmed by 5 bases and J by 5 bases, 8 bases remained unmatched. This CDR3 region has 14 residues. Per the germline V gene, CDR1 is SEHNR and CDR2 is FQNEAQ (reference sequence). CDR3 coding DNA: TGTGCCAGCAGCCACGGACTAGCCGGCGACGAGCAGTACTTC. It specifies CASSHGLAGDEQYF.

The CDR3 loop reads CASSPGGDRSPLHF. DNA for the CDR3: TGTGCCAGCAGCCCGGGGGGGGATCGCTCACCCCTCCACTTT. The chain couples TRBV28 to TRBJ1-6; weak D call: TRBD1 (5 bases). Germline V CDR1 and CDR2: MDHEN, SYDVKM. Trimming removed 6 bases from V and 10 bases from J, with 16 bases in between. The CDR3 is 14 amino acids. The full variable domain, its missing parts supplied by reference TRBV28 and TRBJ1-6, is DVKVTQSSRYLVKRTGEKVFLECVQDMDHENMFWYRQDPGLGLRLIYFSYDVKMKEKGDIPEGYSVSREKKERFSLILESASTNQTSMYLCASSPGGDRSPLHFGNGTRLTVT.

The chain has TRBV6-5 and TRBJ1-2; 8 bases fit TRBD1. The ends lost 6 bases at V and 2 bases at J; junction bases unmatched: 5. CDR3 size: 14 residues. Germline CDR1 MNHEY, CDR2 SVGAGI. DNA of the CDR3: TGTGCCAGCAGGCAGGGGGCCTGGAACTATGGCTACACCTTC. It is translated as CASRQGAWNYGYTF.

The J gene is TRBJ1-1, the V gene TRBV18, with a tentative D call TRBD1 (6 bases). The CDR3 covers 14 residues. Germline V gene lookup returns CDR1 KGHSH and CDR2 LQKENI. V gave up 4 bases and J gave up 6 bases, with 15 bases separating them. The CDR3 DNA sequence: TGTGCCAGCTCACTTAGACAGAAGGGGGCTGAAGCTTTCTTT. It codes for CASSLRQKGAEAFF.

The V gene is TRBV3-1 (or the pseudogene TRBV3-2), the J gene TRBJ2-7; 11 positions match TRBD1. The germline CDR1 and CDR2 sequences are LGHDT and YNNKEL (reference sequence). V dropped 1 base and J dropped 6; count of bases not matched to a gene: 5. The CDR3 covers 15 residues. The CDR3 DNA sequence: TGTGCCAGCAGCCAAGCCGGACAGGGGGCGAGCGAGCAGTACTTC. As protein: CASSQAGQGASEQYF.

V gene TRBV5-4 combines with J gene TRBJ1-2; no definite D call. Trimming removed 4 bases from V and 5 bases from J, with 18 bases in between. Germline V gives CDR1 SGHNT, CDR2 YYREEE (reference sequence). This CDR3 has 15 residues. The DNA for the CDR3 is TGTGCCAGCAGCCCCGCGCGGAGAGCCGATTATGGCTACACCTTC. Translated: CASSPARRADYGYTF.

CDR3 protein: CASSNRQAGGQPQHF. CDR3 bases: TGTGCCAGCAGTAATCGACAGGCGGGGGGTCAGCCCCAGCATTTT. The V and J genes are TRBV6-5 and TRBJ1-5; maybe TRBD1 (6 bases). The V end was cut by 5 bases, the J end by 6 bases, with 17 bases between. Germline CDR1 reads MNHEY; CDR2 reads SVGAGI. The CDR3 has 15 residues.

The J gene is TRBJ2-2, the V gene TRBV7-9; 7 bases line up with TRBD1. The ends lost 2 bases at V and 8 bases at J; junction bases unmatched: 5. There are 14 residues in the CDR3. The germline CDR1 and CDR2 sequences are SEHNR and FQNEAQ (reference sequence). The CDR3 sequence: CASSLQGVSGELFF. The CDR3 coding sequence is TGTGCCAGCAGCTTACAGGGGGTCTCAGGGGAGCTGTTTTTT.

The CDR3 nucleotides read TGTGCCACCGGGAGATCCGCGGGAGACACCGGGGAGCTGTTTTTT. It specifies CATGRSAGDTGELFF. This chain connects TRBV6-5 to TRBJ2-2; 7 bases are a match to TRBD2. The CDR3 has 15 residues. The V gene's germline CDR1 is MNHEY and CDR2 SVGAGI. V was clipped by 10 bases and J by 3 bases; unmatched bases: 11.

This clone was observed a single time. The chain recombines TRBV27 with TRBJ2-7, with 7 bases aligning to TRBD2. Per the germline V gene, CDR1 is MNHEY and CDR2 is SMNVEV (reference sequence). Trimming at V came to 5 bases and at J to 6 bases, leaving 10 bases not matched to a gene. The length of the CDR3 is 14 residues. The CDR3 spells CASSPGTTGSEQYF. For the CDR3, the DNA is TGTGCCAGCAGTCCGGGGACTACCGGGAGCGAGCAGTACTTC.

The rearrangement uses TRBV4-2 and TRBJ1-3; 7 nucleotides line up with TRBD1. CDR3 length equals 15 residues. Germline V gene sequence: CDR1 LGHNA, CDR2 YNFKEQ. Trimming took 4 bases from V and 2 from J; bases not matched to a gene: 5. The CDR3 coding sequence is TGTGCCAGCAGCCCGTCCGGGACAGCTGGAAACACCATATATTTT. Its translation: CASSPSGTAGNTIYF.

The genes are TRBV6-2 or TRBV6-3 and TRBJ1-2, with no clear D. The V end lost 5 bases, the J end lost 4 bases, and 8 bases lay between the germline ends. The CDR3 length is 12 residues. Germline V gene sequence: CDR1 MNHEY, CDR2 SVGEGT. The CDR3 sequence is CASSINSYGYTF. Here the CDR3 DNA reads TGTGCCAGCAGTATTAACAGCTATGGCTACACCTTC.

The gene calls are TRBV25-1 and TRBJ1-3; weak D call: TRBD1 (6 bases). The CDR3 runs 11 residues. The germline CDR1 and CDR2 sequences are MGHDK and SYGVNS. V shed 7 bases and J shed 7 bases, with 8 bases lying between them. CDR3 in DNA: TGTGCCAGCATTAGGGGGAACACCATATATTTT. Its protein product is CASIRGNTIYF.

This rearrangement joins TRBV20-1 to TRBJ1-1; possible D gene TRBD1, 5 bases. Germline CDR1 reads DFQATT; CDR2 reads SNEGSKA (reference sequence). V lost 3 bases, J lost 0 bases, and 17 bases lay in between. The CDR3 spans 16 residues. The CDR3 is CSASLREVFMNTEAFF. CDR3 DNA: TGCAGTGCTAGTCTCAGGGAGGTTTTCATGAACACTGAAGCTTTCTTT.

The V gene is TRBV5-1, the J gene TRBJ1-1, with TRBD1 identical over 9 bases. CDR3 size: 16 residues. The trim removed 0 bases at V and 3 bases at J, leaving 6 bases unmatched. Germline CDR1 is SGHRS and CDR2 is YFSETQ. The chain's CDR3 is CASSLGQGDEDTEAFF. CDR3 sequence (DNA): TGCGCCAGCAGCTTGGGACAGGGGGATGAGGACACTGAAGCTTTCTTT.

A word on this clone: In the same sample, other DNA sequences code for this CDR3. V gene TRBV5-1 combines with J gene TRBJ1-1, with no clear D. Germline lookup yields CDR1 SGHRS and CDR2 YFSETQ. V gave up 3 bases and J gave up 1 base, with 10 bases separating them. This CDR3 has 14 amino acids. The CDR3 spells CASSYSGWNTEAFF. Here the CDR3 DNA reads TGCGCCAGCAGCTATTCGGGGTGGAACACTGAAGCTTTCTTT.

The chain employs TRBV28 and TRBJ2-6; TRBD1 matches 8 bases. After removal of 3 bases from V and 0 bases from J, the junction contained 10 bases not matched to a gene. CDR1 is MDHEN, CDR2 SYDVKM, per germline. This CDR3 is 19 amino acids long. The CDR3 sequence is CASSFPTGGTYSGANVLTF. The CDR3, as DNA: TGTGCCAGCAGTTTCCCAACAGGGGGTACCTACTCTGGGGCCAACGTCCTGACTTTC.

The chain combines TRBV19 with TRBJ2-2, with 10 bases matching TRBD2. The trim removed 9 bases at V and 5 bases at J, leaving 9 bases unmatched. The CDR3 sequence is 15 residues long. Germline V gene sequence: CDR1 LNHDA, CDR2 SQIVND (reference sequence). CDR3 residues: CASKRLAGVTGELFF. The CDR3 DNA is TGTGCCAGCAAGCGGCTAGCGGGAGTTACCGGGGAGCTGTTTTTT. Variable domain in full (rest from reference TRBV19 and TRBJ2-2): DGGITQSPKYLFRKEGQNVTLSCEQNLNHDAMYWYRQDPGQGLRLIYYSQIVNDFQKGDIAEGYSVSREKKESFPLTVTSAQKNPTAFYLCASKRLAGVTGELFFGEGSRLTVL.

The chain is built from TRBV9 and TRBJ2-1, with 8 bases fitting TRBD2. Germline CDR1 SGDLS, CDR2 YYNGEE. The CDR3 contains 15 residues. Trimming cost V 0 bases and J 7 bases; bases outside gene matches: 6. CDR3 residues: CASSVVGGRMNEQFF. As DNA, the CDR3 is TGTGCCAGCAGCGTAGTCGGCGGGAGGATGAATGAGCAGTTCTTC.